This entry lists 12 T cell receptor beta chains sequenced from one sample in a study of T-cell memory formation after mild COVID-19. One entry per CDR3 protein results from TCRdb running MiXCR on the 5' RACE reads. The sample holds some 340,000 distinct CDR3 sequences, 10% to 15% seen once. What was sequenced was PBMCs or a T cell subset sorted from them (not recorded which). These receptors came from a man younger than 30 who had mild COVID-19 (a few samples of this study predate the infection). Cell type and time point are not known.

CDR3 region: CSAPPLSGRGDTQYF. The CDR3 nucleotides are TGCAGTGCGCCCCCGCTGTCAGGCCGGGGAGATACGCAGTATTTT. The V call is TRBV20-1, the J call TRBJ2-3; D is perhaps TRBD2 (5 bases). CDR1 is DFQATT and CDR2 is SNEGSKA in the germline V gene (reference sequence). The germline V and J ends were trimmed by 6 bases and 5 bases, with 21 bases remaining between them. The CDR3 extends over 15 amino acids.

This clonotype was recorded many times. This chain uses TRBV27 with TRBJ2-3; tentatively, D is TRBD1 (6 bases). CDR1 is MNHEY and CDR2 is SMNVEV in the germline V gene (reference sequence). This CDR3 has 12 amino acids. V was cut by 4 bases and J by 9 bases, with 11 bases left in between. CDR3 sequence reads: CASSYGGETQYF. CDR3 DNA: TGTGCCAGCAGTTATGGGGGCGAAACGCAGTATTTT.

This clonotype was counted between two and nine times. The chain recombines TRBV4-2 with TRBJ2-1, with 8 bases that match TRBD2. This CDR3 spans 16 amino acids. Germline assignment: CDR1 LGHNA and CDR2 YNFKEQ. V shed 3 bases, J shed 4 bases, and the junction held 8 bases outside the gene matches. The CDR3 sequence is CASSHPGRGAYNEQFF. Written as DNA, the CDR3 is TGTGCCAGCAGCCACCCTGGGCGGGGGGCTTACAATGAGCAGTTCTTC.

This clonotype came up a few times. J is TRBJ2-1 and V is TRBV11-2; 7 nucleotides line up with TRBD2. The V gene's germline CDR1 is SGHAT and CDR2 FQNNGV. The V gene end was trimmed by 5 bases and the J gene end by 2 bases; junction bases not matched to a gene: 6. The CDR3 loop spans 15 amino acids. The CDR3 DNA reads TGTGCCAGCAGCAGCAGCGGGAATACCTACAATGAGCAGTTCTTC. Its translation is CASSSSGNTYNEQFF.

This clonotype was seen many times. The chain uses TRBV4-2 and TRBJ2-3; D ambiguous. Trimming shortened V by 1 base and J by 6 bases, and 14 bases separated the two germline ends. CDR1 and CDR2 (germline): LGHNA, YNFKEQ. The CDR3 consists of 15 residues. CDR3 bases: TGTGCCAGCAGCCAAGGGACGTCTGTCCCGGATACGCAGTATTTT. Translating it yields CASSQGTSVPDTQYF.

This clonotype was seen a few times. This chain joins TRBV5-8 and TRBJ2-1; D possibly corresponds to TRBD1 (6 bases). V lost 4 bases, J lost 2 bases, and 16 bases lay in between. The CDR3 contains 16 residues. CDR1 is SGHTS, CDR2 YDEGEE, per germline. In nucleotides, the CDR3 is TGTGCCAGCAGCAAGGGAACAGGGATCCCCTACAATGAGCAGTTCTTC. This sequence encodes CASSKGTGIPYNEQFF.

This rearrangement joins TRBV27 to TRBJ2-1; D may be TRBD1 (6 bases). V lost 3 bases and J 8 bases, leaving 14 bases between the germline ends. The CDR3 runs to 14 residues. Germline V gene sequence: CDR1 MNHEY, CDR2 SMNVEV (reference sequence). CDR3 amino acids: CASSFGGGVYEQFF. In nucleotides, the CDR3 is TGTGCCAGCAGTTTTGGTGGGGGCGTGTATGAGCAGTTCTTC.

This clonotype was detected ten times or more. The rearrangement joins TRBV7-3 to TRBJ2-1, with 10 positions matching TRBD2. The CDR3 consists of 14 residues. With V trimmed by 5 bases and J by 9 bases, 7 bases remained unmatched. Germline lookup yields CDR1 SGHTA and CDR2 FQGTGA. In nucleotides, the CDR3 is TGTGCCAGCAGCCCAAGCGGGGGGGCGGTTGAGCAGTTCTTC. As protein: CASSPSGGAVEQFF.

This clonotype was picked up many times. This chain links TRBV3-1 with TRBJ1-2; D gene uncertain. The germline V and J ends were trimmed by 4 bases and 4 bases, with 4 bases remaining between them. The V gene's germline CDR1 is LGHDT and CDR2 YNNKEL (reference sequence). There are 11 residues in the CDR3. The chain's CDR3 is CASSRLYGYTF. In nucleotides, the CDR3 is TGTGCCAGCAGCCGACTCTATGGCTACACCTTC.

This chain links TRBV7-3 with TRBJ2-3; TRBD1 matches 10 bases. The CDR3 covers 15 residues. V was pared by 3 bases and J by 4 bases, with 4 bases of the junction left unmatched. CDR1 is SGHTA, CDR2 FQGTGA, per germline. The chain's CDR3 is CASSFLGQGADTQYF. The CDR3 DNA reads TGTGCCAGCAGCTTCCTTGGACAGGGGGCAGATACGCAGTATTTT.

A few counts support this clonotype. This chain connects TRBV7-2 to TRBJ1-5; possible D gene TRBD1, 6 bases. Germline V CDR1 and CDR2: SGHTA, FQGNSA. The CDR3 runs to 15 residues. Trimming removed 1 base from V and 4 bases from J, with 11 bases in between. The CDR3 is CASSLVGDINQPQHF. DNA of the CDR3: TGTGCCAGCAGCTTAGTGGGGGACATTAATCAGCCCCAGCATTTT.

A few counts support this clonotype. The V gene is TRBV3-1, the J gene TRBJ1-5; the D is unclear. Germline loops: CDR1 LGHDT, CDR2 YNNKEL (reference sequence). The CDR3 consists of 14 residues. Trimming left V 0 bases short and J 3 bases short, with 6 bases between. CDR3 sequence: CASSQDTTNQPQHF. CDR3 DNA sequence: TGTGCCAGCAGCCAAGATACCACCAATCAGCCCCAGCATTTT.